A few counts support the clone carrying this T cell receptor beta chain. Antigen specificity is unknown. The data are from a study of T-cell reconstitution after alpha-beta-depleted transplantation in children. Overall study results and limits: Certain patients had high TCRbeta diversity at day 60, and it came from recipient T cells and thymic progenitors that survived.

This CDR3 is built from 15 residues. Germline CDR1 SGDLS, CDR2 YYNGEE. V shed 0 bases and J shed 0 bases, with 8 bases lying between them. Library preparation (for TCRbeta) was performed with unique molecular identifiers. TCRdb used MiXCR to reprocess the PCR reads, holding one entry per CDR3 protein. The data show about a million distinct CDR3 sequences, about 26% seen once. Here the sequenced sample was PBMCs, mostly from graft donor cells, taken 360 days after TCRalphabeta/CD19-depleted stem cell transplant. This chain connects TRBV9 to TRBJ2-3; no reliable D call. The TCR was taken from a boy in the first two years of life who had a stem cell transplant for SCID, so the T cells may come from the graft donor. The CDR3 bases are TGTGCCAGCAGCGTAGGAGCCTCCAGCACAGATACGCAGTATTTT. Amino acids: CASSVGASSTDTQYF. Together with reference TRBV9 and TRBJ2-3, the CDR3 gives the full variable domain: DSGVTQTPKHLITATGQRVTLRCSPRSGDLSVYWYQQSLDQGLQFLIQYYNGEERAKGNILERFSAQQFPDLHSELNLSSLELGDSALYFCASSVGASSTDTQYFGPGTRLTVL.